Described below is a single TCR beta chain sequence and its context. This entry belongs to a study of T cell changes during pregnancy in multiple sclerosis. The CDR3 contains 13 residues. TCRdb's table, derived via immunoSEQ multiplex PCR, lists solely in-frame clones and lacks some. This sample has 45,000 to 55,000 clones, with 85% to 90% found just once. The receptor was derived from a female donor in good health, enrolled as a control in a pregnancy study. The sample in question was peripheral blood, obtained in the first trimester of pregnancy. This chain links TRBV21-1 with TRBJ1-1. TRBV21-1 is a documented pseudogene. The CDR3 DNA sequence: TGTGCCAGCAGCGGGGGGGGGAACACTGAAGCTTTCTTT. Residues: CASSGGGNTEAFF.